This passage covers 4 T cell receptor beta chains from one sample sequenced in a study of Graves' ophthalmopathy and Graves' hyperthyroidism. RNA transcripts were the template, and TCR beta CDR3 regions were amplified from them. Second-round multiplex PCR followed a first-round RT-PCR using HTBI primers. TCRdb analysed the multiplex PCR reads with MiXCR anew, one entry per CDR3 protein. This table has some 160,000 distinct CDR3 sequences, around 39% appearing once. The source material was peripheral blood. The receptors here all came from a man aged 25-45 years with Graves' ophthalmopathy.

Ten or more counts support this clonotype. The chain's CDR3 is CAWGRDTVVLYGYTF. As DNA, the CDR3 is TGTGCCTGGGGAAGGGACACGGTCGTCCTCTATGGCTACACCTTC. This sequence joins TRBV30 and TRBJ1-2; D might be TRBD1 (6 bases). V was shortened by 5 bases and J by 4 bases, with 20 bases between the two germline ends. The CDR3 runs 15 residues. Germline values: CDR1 GTSNPN, CDR2 SVGIG (reference sequence).

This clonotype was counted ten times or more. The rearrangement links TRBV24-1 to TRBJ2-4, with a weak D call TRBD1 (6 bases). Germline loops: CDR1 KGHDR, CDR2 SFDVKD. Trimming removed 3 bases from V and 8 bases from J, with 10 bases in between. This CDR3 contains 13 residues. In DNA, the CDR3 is TGTGCCACCAGTGATGGGAACAGGGACATTCAGTACTTC. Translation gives CATSDGNRDIQYF.

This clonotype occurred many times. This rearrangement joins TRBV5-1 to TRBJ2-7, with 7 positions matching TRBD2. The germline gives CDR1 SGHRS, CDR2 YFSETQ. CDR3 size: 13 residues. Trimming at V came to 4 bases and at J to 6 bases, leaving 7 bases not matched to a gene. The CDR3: CASSRGRDVEQYF. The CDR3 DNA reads TGCGCCAGCAGCCGGGGGAGGGACGTCGAGCAGTACTTC. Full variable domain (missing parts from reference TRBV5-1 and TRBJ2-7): KAGVTQTPRYLIKTRGQQVTLSCSPISGHRSVSWYQQTPGQGLQFLFEYFSETQRNKGNFPGRFSGRQFSNSRSEMNVSTLELGDSALYLCASSRGRDVEQYFGPGTRLTVT.

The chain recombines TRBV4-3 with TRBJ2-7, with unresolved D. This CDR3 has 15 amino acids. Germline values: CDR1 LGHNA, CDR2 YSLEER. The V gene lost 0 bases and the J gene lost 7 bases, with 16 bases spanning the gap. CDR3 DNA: TGCGCCAGCAGCCAAGAGGGGAATTCCCTTGAGGAGCAGTACTTC. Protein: CASSQEGNSLEEQYF.